A selection of T cell receptor beta chains follows, all from one sample in a study of blood T cell repertoires in COVID-19. The table came from immunoSEQ multiplex PCR; TCRdb's copy has only in-frame clones and leaves some out. Found here are 170,000 or so clones, around 87% of them singletons; the top ten hold around 13%. Sequences were obtained from peripheral blood. Receptors originate from an older woman with COVID-19, enrolled during active disease. Both conserved end residues are part of each CDR3. Fields, in order: J gene, V gene, CDR3 protein.

>TRBJ2-1|TRBV13
CASSPQRKSSYNEQFF
>TRBJ1-4|TRBV5-1
CASSAGWVDEKLFF
>TRBJ2-5|TRBV5-1
CASSLVGGDQETQYF
>TRBJ1-4|TRBV28
CASSFNGQGIEKLFF
>TRBJ2-7|TRBV6-1
CASSERGGTYEQYF
>TRBJ2-7|TRBV20-1
CSARPSFEQYF
>TRBJ2-7|TRBV30
CAWTFRDRNVEQYF
>TRBJ2-1|TRBV24-1
CATSDYTGGNEQFF
>TRBJ1-1|TRBV10-3
CATARSPGQGNSNAFF
>TRBJ1-5|TRBV18
CASSQGGIDQPQHF
>TRBJ2-1|TRBV18
CASSPRGGEGYNEQFF
>TRBJ2-2|TRBV21-1
CASSPGGAPTGELFF
>TRBJ2-2|TRBV2
CASTLLAANTGELFF
>TRBJ1-1|TRBV6-5
CATGKQGQGATEAFF
>TRBJ2-7|TRBV28
CASSLREQYF
>TRBJ2-1|TRBV5-4
CASSFGLAGSYSYNEQFF
>TRBJ1-5|TRBV2
CASNTRLSNQPQHF
>TRBJ1-5|TRBV7-6
CASSPGTGGYQPQHF
>TRBJ1-5|TRBV30
CAWNQGSGGRNQPQHF
>TRBJ2-6|TRBV27
CASSQPIGGTSGANVLTF
>TRBJ2-3|TRBV7-3
CASSPRGATSGASTDTQYF
>TRBJ2-5|TRBV5-1
CASSTPSGVQETQYF
>TRBJ2-3|TRBV24-1
CATSDPGGVTDTQYF
>TRBJ2-1|TRBV24-1
CATARDNEQFF
>TRBJ2-1|TRBV7-9
CASSPGQGYNEQFF
>TRBJ2-1|TRBV29-1
CSVEGQGIYNEQFF
>TRBJ2-3|TRBV28
CASTLLSGSAQYF
>TRBJ2-7|TRBV18
CASSPQGLAGNHYEQYF
>TRBJ2-1|TRBV4-2
CASSPEGTSGNEQFF
>TRBJ2-3|TRBV12-2
CASRLVLSGSGTDTQYF
>TRBJ2-2|TRBV5-1
CASSLTGTSYTGELFF
>TRBJ2-1|TRBV28
CASSFEREYNEQFF
>TRBJ1-2|TRBV25-1
CASSAGGYYGYTF
>TRBJ2-6|TRBV18
CASSPQGFGANVLTF
>TRBJ2-5|TRBV27
CASSFKSIETQYF
>TRBJ1-2|TRBV7-9
CASSLLGQGDGYTF
>TRBJ2-4|TRBV7-9
CASSPPRSGQGHIQYF
>TRBJ1-1|TRBV7-8
CASSLWGRAGTEAFF
>TRBJ2-3|TRBV6-5
CASVPEGRLHTQYF
>TRBJ1-4|TRBV4-2
CASSQDHPGGGEKLFF
>TRBJ1-1|TRBV28
CASSLGGRSAEAFF
>TRBJ1-5|TRBV4-1
CASSQGVTGQGLQPQHF
>TRBJ2-1|TRBV27
CASSLSREGRGFYNEQFF
>TRBJ1-2|TRBV3-1/TRBV3-2
CASSQMGQGAGYTF
>TRBJ1-4|TRBV19
CASNVGTSLRREKLFF
>TRBJ2-7|TRBV6-2/TRBV6-3
CASSYGAGGYEQYF
>TRBJ2-1|TRBV24-1
CATNPGNYNEQFF
>TRBJ2-3|TRBV28
CASSLVGALDTQYF
>TRBJ2-5|TRBV12-5
CASGRGGSRGETQYF